The T cell receptor beta chain under discussion was sequenced for a study of T cells in narcolepsy. TCRdb's table, derived via immunoSEQ multiplex PCR, lists solely in-frame clones and lacks some. In the table there are 6,500 to 10,000 clones, 61% of which are singletons. V lost 0 bases, J lost 7 bases, and 9 bases lay in between. Germline V gene data show CDR1 as LGHNA and CDR2 as YSLEER. This CDR3 has 13 amino acids. The sample taken for sequencing was CD45RA- memory CD8+ T cells from PBMCs. This TCR was sampled from a human donor with narcolepsy. The chain couples TRBV4-3 to TRBJ2-5; D gene uncertain. CDR3 coding DNA: TGCGCCAGCAGCCAAGATCCCAGTTGGACCCAGTACTTC. It is translated as CASSQDPSWTQYF.